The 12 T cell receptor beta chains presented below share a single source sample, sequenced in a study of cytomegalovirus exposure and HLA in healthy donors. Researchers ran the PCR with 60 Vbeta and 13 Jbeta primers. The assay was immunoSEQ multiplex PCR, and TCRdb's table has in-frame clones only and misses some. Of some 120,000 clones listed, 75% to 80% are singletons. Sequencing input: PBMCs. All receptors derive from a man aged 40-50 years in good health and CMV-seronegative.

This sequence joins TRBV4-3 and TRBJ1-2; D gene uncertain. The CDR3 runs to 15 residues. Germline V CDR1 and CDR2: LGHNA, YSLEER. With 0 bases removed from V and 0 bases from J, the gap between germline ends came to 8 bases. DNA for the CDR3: TGCGCCAGCAGCCAAGAACAGCAAACTAACTATGGCTACACCTTC. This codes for CASSQEQQTNYGYTF.

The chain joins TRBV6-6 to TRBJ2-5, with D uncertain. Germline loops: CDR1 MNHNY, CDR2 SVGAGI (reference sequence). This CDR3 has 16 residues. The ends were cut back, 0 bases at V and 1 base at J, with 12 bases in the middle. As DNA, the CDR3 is TGTGCCAGCAGTTACTCGATACTCCAGGCCCAAGAGACCCAGTACTTC. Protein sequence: CASSYSILQAQETQYF.

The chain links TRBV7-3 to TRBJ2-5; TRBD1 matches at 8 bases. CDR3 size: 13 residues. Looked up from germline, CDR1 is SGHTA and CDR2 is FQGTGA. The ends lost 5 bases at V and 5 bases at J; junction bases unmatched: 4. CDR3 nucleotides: TGTGCCAGCAGCCCAGGGGACAGGGAGACCCAGTACTTC. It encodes CASSPGDRETQYF.

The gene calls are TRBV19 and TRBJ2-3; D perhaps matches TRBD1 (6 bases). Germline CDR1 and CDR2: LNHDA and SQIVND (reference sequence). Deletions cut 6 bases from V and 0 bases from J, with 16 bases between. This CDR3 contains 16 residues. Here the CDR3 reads CASRTGTLASTDTQYF. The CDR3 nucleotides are TGTGCCAGTAGGACGGGGACACTCGCTAGCACAGATACGCAGTATTTT. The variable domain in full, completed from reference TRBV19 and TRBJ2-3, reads DGGITQSPKYLFRKEGQNVTLSCEQNLNHDAMYWYRQDPGQGLRLIYYSQIVNDFQKGDIAEGYSVSREKKESFPLTVTSAQKNPTAFYLCASRTGTLASTDTQYFGPGTRLTVL.

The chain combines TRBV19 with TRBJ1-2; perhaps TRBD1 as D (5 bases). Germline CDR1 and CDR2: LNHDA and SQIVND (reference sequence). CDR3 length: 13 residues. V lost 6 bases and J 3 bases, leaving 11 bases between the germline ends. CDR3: CASSGGYDYGYTF. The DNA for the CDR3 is TGTGCCAGTAGCGGGGGATACGACTATGGCTACACCTTC.

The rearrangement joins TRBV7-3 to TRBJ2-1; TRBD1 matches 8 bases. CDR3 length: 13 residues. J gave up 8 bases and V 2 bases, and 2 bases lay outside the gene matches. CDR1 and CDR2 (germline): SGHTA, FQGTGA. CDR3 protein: CASSLGQGHEQFF. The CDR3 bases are TGTGCCAGCAGCTTAGGACAGGGCCATGAGCAGTTCTTC. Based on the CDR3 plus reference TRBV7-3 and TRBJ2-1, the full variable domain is GAGVSQTPSNKVTEKGKYVELRCDPISGHTALYWYRQSLGQGPEFLIYFQGTGAADDSGLPNDRFFAVRPEGSVSTLKIQRTERGDSAVYLCASSLGQGHEQFFGPGTRLTVL.

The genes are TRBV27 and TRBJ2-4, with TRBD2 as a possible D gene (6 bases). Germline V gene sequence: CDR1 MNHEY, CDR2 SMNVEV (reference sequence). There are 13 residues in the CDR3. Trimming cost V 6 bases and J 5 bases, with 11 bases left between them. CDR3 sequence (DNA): TGTGCCAGCAGGCCTAGACTAGAAAACATTCAGTACTTC. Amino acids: CASRPRLENIQYF.

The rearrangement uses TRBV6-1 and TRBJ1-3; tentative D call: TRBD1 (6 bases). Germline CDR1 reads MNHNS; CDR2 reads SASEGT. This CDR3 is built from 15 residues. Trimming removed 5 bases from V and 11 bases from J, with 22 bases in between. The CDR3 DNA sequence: TGTGCCAGCAGTACTCAAATCGACAGGCGGAACGCCATATATTTT. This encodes CASSTQIDRRNAIYF.

This chain's CDR3 is CASRREGWDTEAFF. The CDR3 DNA sequence: TGTGCCAGCAGGAGGGAGGGCTGGGACACTGAAGCTTTCTTT. The rearrangement links TRBV7-2 to TRBJ1-1, with D unclear. The germline V and J ends were trimmed by 6 bases and 3 bases, with 14 bases remaining between them. The germline CDR1 and CDR2 sequences are SGHTA and FQGNSA. CDR3 length: 14 residues.

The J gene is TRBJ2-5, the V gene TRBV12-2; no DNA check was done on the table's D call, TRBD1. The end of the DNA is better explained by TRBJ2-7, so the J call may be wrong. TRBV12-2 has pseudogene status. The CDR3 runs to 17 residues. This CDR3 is CASRLANAGGEYYEQYF. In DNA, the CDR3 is TGTGCAAGTCGCTTAGCGAACGCAGGGGGAGAGTACTACGAGCAGTACTTC.

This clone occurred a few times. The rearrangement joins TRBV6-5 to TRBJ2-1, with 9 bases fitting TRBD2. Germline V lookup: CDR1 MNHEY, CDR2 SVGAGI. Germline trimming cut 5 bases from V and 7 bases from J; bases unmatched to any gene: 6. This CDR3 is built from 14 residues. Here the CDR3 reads CASSLRTSDNEQFF. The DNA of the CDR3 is TGTGCCAGCAGTCTCCGGACTAGCGATAATGAGCAGTTCTTC.

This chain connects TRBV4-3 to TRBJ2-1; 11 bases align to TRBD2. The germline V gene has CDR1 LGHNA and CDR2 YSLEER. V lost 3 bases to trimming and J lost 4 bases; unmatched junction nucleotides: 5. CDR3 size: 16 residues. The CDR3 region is CASSQGSGGDYNEQFF. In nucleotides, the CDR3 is TGCGCCAGCAGCCAGGGTAGCGGGGGGGATTACAATGAGCAGTTCTTC.